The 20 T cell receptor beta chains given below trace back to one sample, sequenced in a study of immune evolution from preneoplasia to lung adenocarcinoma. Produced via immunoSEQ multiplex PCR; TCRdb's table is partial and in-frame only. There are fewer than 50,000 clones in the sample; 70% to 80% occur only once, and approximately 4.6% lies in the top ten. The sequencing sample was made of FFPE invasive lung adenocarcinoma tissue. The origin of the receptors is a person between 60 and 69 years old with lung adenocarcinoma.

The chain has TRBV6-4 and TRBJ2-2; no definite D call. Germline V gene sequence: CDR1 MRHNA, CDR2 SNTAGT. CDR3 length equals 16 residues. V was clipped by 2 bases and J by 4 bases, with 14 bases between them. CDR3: CASSDTDPPGTGELFF. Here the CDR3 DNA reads TGTGCCAGCAGTGACACCGACCCCCCGGGCACCGGGGAGCTGTTTTTT.

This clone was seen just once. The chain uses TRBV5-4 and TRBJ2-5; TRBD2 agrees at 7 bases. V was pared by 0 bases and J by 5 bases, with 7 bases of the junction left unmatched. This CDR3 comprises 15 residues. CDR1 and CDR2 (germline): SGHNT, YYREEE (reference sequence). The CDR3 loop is CASSLGGRLVETQYF. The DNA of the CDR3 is TGTGCCAGCAGCTTGGGCGGGAGACTAGTGGAGACCCAGTACTTC.

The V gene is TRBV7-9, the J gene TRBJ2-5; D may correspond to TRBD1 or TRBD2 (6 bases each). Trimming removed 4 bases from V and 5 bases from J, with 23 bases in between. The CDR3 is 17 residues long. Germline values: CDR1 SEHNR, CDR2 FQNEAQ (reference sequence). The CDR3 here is CASSSNLGQPGGETQYF. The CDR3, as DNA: TGTGCCAGCAGCTCAAACCTCGGACAGCCCGGAGGGGAGACCCAGTACTTC.

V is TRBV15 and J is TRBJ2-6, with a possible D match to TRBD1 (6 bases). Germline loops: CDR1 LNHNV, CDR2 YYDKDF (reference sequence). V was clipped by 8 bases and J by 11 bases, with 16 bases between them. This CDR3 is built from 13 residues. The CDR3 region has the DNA TGTGCCACCGGGGTGGACAGAGCCGACGTCCTGACTTTC. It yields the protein CATGVDRADVLTF. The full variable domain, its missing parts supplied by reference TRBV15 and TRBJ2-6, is DAMVIQNPRYQVTQFGKPVTLSCSQTLNHNVMYWYQQKSSQAPKLLFHYYDKDFNNEADTPDNFQSRRPNTSFCFLDIRSPGLGDTAMYLCATGVDRADVLTFGAGSRLTVL.

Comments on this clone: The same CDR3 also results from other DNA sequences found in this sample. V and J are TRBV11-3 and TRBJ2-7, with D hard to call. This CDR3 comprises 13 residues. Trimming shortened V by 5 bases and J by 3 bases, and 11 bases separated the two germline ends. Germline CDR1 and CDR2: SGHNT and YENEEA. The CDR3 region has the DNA TGTGCCAGCAGCCCGCCGTCCGGCTACGAGCAGTACTTC. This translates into CASSPPSGYEQYF.

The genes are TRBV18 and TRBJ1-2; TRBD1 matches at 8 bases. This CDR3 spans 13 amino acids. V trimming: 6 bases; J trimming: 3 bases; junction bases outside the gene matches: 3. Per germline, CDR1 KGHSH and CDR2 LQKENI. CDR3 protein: CASSQGADYGYTF. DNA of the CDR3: TGTGCCAGCTCCCAGGGGGCAGACTATGGCTACACCTTC.

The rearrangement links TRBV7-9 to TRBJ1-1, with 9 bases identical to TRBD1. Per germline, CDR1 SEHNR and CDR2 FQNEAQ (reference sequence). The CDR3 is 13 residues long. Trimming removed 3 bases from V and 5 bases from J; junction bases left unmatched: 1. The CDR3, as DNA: TGTGCCAGCAGCTTCGGACAGGGGACTGAAGCTTTCTTT. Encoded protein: CASSFGQGTEAFF.

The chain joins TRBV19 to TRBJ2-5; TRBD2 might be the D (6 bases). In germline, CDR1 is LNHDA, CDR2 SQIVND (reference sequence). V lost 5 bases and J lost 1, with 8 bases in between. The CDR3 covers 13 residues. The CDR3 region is CASSSGLQETQYF. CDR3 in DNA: TGTGCCAGTAGTTCGGGACTCCAAGAGACCCAGTACTTC.

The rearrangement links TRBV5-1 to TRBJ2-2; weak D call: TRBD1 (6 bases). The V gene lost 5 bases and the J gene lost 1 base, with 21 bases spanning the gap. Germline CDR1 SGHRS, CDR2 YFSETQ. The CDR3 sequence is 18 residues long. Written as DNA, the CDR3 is TGCGCCAGCAGTTATAATTACCCGGGACACAAGAACACCGGGGAGCTGTTTTTT. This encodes CASSYNYPGHKNTGELFF.

The CDR3 sequence is CASSPAGTALSSYEQYF. The CDR3 coding sequence is TGTGCCAGCTCACCAGCCGGGACGGCCCTTAGCTCCTACGAGCAGTACTTC. The J gene is TRBJ2-7, the V gene TRBV18, with D perhaps assigned TRBD1 or TRBD2 (5 bases each). V was trimmed by 2 bases and J by 0 bases, leaving 17 bases between them. CDR3 length: 17 amino acids. CDR1 is KGHSH and CDR2 is LQKENI in the germline V gene.

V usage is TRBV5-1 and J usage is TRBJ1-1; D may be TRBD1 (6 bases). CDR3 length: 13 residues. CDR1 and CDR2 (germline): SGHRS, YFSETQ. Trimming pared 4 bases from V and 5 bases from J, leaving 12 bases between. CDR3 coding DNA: TGCGCCAGCAGCGGGACTACAGGGACTGAAGCTTTCTTT. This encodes CASSGTTGTEAFF.

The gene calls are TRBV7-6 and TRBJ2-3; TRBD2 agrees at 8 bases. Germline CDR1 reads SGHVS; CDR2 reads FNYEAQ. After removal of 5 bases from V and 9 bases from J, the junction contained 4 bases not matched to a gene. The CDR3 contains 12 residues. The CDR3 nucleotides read TGTGCCAGCAGCGGGACTAGGGGGACGCAGTATTTT. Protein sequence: CASSGTRGTQYF.

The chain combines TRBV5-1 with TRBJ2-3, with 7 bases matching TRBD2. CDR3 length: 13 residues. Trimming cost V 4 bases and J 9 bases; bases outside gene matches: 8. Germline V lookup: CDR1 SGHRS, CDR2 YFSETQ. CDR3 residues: CASSHGGGDTQYF. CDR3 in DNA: TGCGCCAGCAGCCATGGTGGGGGGGACACGCAGTATTTT.

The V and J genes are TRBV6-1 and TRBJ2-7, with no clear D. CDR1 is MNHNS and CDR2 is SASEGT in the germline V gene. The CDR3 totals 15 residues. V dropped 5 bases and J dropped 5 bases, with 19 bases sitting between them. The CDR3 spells CASSQGKPFMDEQYF. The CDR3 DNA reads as TGTGCCAGCAGTCAAGGGAAGCCCTTCATGGACGAGCAGTACTTC.

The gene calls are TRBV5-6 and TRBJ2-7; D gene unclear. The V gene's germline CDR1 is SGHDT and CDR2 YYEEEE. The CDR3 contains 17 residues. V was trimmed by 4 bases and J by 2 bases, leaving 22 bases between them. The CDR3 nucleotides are TGTGCCAGCAGCGGAAGAACCAGGTTTTCCCTGACCTACGAGCAGTACTTC. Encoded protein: CASSGRTRFSLTYEQYF.

The CDR3 is CASSYRQGAGYTF. The CDR3 DNA sequence: TGTGCCAGCAGCTATCGACAGGGGGCTGGCTACACCTTC. V usage is TRBV2 and J usage is TRBJ1-2; TRBD1 aligns across 10 bases. Losses at the gene ends were 6 bases for V and 7 bases for J; bases not matched to a gene: 5. Germline CDR1 SNHLY, CDR2 FYNNEI. The CDR3 covers 13 residues.

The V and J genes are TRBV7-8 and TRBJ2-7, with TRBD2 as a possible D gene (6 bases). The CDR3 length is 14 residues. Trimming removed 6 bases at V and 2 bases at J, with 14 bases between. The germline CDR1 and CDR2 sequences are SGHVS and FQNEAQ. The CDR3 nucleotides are TGTGCCAGCAGGCCCGGGACTCTGGCCTACGAGCAGTACTTC. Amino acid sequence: CASRPGTLAYEQYF.

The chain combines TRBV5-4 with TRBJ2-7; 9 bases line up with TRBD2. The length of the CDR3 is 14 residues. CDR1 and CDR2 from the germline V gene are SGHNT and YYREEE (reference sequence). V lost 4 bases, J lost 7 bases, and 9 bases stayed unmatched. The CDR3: CASSTRGGSGEQYF. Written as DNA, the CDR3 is TGTGCCAGCAGCACGCGGGGGGGGTCGGGGGAGCAGTACTTC.

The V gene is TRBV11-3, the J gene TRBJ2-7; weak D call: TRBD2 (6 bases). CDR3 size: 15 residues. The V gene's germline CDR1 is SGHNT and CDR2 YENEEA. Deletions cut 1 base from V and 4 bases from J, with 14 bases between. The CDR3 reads CASSLGGTGRYEQYF. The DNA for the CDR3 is TGTGCCAGCAGCTTAGGCGGGACGGGGAGGTACGAGCAGTACTTC.

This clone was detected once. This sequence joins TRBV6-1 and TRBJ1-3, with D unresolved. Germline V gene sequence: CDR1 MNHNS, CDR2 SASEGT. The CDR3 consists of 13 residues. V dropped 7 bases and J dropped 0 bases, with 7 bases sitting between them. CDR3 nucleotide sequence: TGTGCCAGCATCGTCCTCTCTGGAAACACCATATATTTT. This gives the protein CASIVLSGNTIYF.